One and the same sample provided the 29 T cell receptor beta chains below, sequenced in a study of blood T cell repertoires in COVID-19. Assay: immunoSEQ multiplex PCR; the TCRdb copy retains only in-frame clones and omits some. There are 150,000 to 200,000 clones in the sample; 85% to 90% occur only once, and over 9.5% lies in the top ten. What was sequenced was peripheral blood. The receptors come from a woman aged 60 to 75 with COVID-19, enrolled during active disease.

This chain links TRBV27 with TRBJ2-1, with a weak D call TRBD1 (6 bases). Trimming shortened V by 3 bases and J by 7 bases, and 16 bases separated the two germline ends. The CDR3 is 15 residues long. Germline loops: CDR1 MNHEY, CDR2 SMNVEV (reference sequence). The CDR3, as DNA: TGTGCCAGCAGTTTGACACAGGGACCCACGAATGAGCAGTTCTTC. Translated, it gives CASSLTQGPTNEQFF.

The rearrangement joins TRBV19 to TRBJ1-2; 7 bases fit TRBD1. This CDR3 has 13 amino acids. Trimming cost V 9 bases and J 7 bases; bases outside gene matches: 11. CDR1 and CDR2 (germline): LNHDA, SQIVND (reference sequence). The CDR3 nucleotides read TGTGCCAGCGCCCGACAGGGTTCTTCTGGCTACACCTTC. Protein product: CASARQGSSGYTF.

The chain joins TRBV5-4 to TRBJ2-1; 9 nucleotides agree with TRBD2. Germline CDR1 and CDR2: SGHNT and YYREEE (reference sequence). This CDR3 comprises 14 residues. Trimming removed 0 bases from V and 8 bases from J; junction bases left unmatched: 3. The CDR3 region is CASSLGGRVDEQFF. The CDR3 nucleotides are TGTGCCAGCAGCTTGGGCGGGAGGGTTGATGAGCAGTTCTTC.

The chain uses TRBV7-9 and TRBJ2-7; no firm D call. Germline values: CDR1 SEHNR, CDR2 FQNEAQ (reference sequence). The length of the CDR3 is 12 residues. V lost 3 bases and J 6 bases, leaving 9 bases between the germline ends. CDR3 protein: CASSFLQLEQYF. Here the CDR3 DNA reads TGTGCCAGCAGCTTCCTACAGCTCGAGCAGTACTTC.

The rearrangement uses TRBV6-5 and TRBJ1-1; D gene unclear. Trimming cost V 6 bases and J 6 bases, with 14 bases left between them. CDR3 length: 13 residues. Germline CDR1 is MNHEY and CDR2 is SVGAGI. The chain's CDR3 is CASSLASRAEAFF. In DNA, the CDR3 is TGTGCCAGCAGCCTCGCCTCGAGGGCTGAAGCTTTCTTT.

The V call is TRBV27, the J call TRBJ1-1; D uncertain. The V gene's germline CDR1 is MNHEY and CDR2 SMNVEV (reference sequence). Trimming pared 4 bases from V and 5 bases from J, leaving 5 bases between. The CDR3 has 11 amino acids. DNA of the CDR3: TGTGCCAGCAGTTCCCGGACTGAAGCTTTCTTT. It translates to CASSSRTEAFF.

This clone was observed a few times. This chain connects TRBV19 to TRBJ1-5; possible D gene TRBD1, 6 bases. This CDR3 region has 14 residues. The V and J ends lost 4 bases and 4 bases respectively, with 11 bases between them. The germline V gene has CDR1 LNHDA and CDR2 SQIVND (reference sequence). The DNA for the CDR3 is TGTGCCAGTAGTACCGGGACACAGAATCAGCCCCAGCATTTT. It encodes CASSTGTQNQPQHF.

J is TRBJ2-7 and V is TRBV11-2, with 12 positions matching TRBD2. The germline V gene has CDR1 SGHAT and CDR2 FQNNGV. This CDR3 has 16 amino acids. V gave up 4 bases and J gave up 3 bases; unmatched junction bases: 7. Written as DNA, the CDR3 is TGTGCCAGCAGCTCTATAAGACTAGCGGGAGTCTACGAGCAGTACTTC. Translated: CASSSIRLAGVYEQYF. The full variable domain, in which reference TRBV11-2 and TRBJ2-7 provide the parts outside the CDR3, is EAGVAQSPRYKIIEKRQSVAFWCNPISGHATLYWYQQILGQGPKLLIQFQNNGVVDDSQLPKDRFSAERLKGVDSTLKIQPAKLEDSAVYLCASSSIRLAGVYEQYFGPGTRLTVT.

The chain couples TRBV27 to TRBJ1-3; D is ambiguous. This CDR3 region has 15 residues. V was pared by 6 bases and J by 4 bases, with 16 bases between. The germline V gene encodes CDR1 MNHEY and CDR2 SMNVEV (reference sequence). The CDR3 nucleotides read TGTGCCAGCAGCCGGGAGGGCCTCTTAGGAAACACCATATATTTT. Residues: CASSREGLLGNTIYF.

This chain uses TRBV30 with TRBJ1-5; no firm D call. CDR3 length: 15 amino acids. CDR1 and CDR2 (germline): GTSNPN, SVGIG (reference sequence). The V end lost 2 bases, the J end lost 7 bases, and 18 bases lay between the germline ends. CDR3 coding DNA: TGTGCCTGGAGTCAAACTCTCAGATCGGGGCAGCCCCAGCATTTT. Translation: CAWSQTLRSGQPQHF. Filled out from reference TRBV30 and TRBJ1-5, the complete variable domain reads SQTIHQWPATLVQPVGSPLSLECTVEGTSNPNLYWYRQAAGRGLQLLFYSVGIGQISSEVPQNLSASRPQDRQFILSSKKLLLSDSGFYLCAWSQTLRSGQPQHFGDGTRLSIL.

The rearrangement links TRBV20-1 to TRBJ2-1, with unresolved D. The CDR3 runs 11 residues. CDR1 DFQATT and CDR2 SNEGSKA come from the germline V gene (reference sequence). The V gene lost 3 bases and the J gene lost 5 bases, with 5 bases spanning the gap. The CDR3 spells CSASLHNEQFF. Here the CDR3 DNA reads TGCAGTGCTAGTCTCCACAATGAGCAGTTCTTC.

This rearrangement joins TRBV13 to TRBJ1-4; 9 bases agree with TRBD1. Trimming took 6 bases from V and 8 from J; bases not matched to a gene: 13. Germline CDR1 and CDR2: PRHDT and FYEKMQ (reference sequence). The CDR3 consists of 16 residues. In DNA, the CDR3 is TGTGCCAGCAGACCAAGATTACAGGGGGCTTGGGAAAAACTGTTTTTT. The encoded protein is CASRPRLQGAWEKLFF.

The chain links TRBV3-1 (or the pseudogene TRBV3-2) to TRBJ2-7, with a weak D call TRBD1 (5 bases). The V end lost 5 bases, the J end lost 7 bases, and 9 bases lay between the germline ends. The CDR3 is 11 residues long. CDR1 is LGHDT and CDR2 is YNNKEL in the germline V gene (reference sequence). In DNA form, the CDR3 reads TGTGCCAGCAGCAGGGGTGGGGAGCAGTACTTC. Residues: CASSRGGEQYF.

This clone appeared a few times. CDR3 sequence: CASSLKNSVAYEQYF. In nucleotides, the CDR3 is TGTGCCAGCAGCTTAAAGAATAGCGTAGCCTACGAGCAGTACTTC. This chain connects TRBV7-6 to TRBJ2-7, with TRBD2 as a possible D gene (5 bases). The V and J ends lost 2 bases and 2 bases respectively, with 13 bases between them. This CDR3 comprises 15 residues. Germline CDR1 is SGHVS and CDR2 is FNYEAQ.

The chain carries TRBV18 and TRBJ2-5; D uncertain. Germline V gives CDR1 KGHSH, CDR2 LQKENI. This CDR3 is built from 12 residues. Deletions cut 4 bases from V and 5 bases from J, with 8 bases between. CDR3 residues: CASSRSRETQYF. Here the CDR3 DNA reads TGTGCCAGCTCACGCTCCAGGGAGACCCAGTACTTC. The full variable domain, rest sourced from reference TRBV18 and TRBJ2-5, is NAGVMQNPRHLVRRRGQEARLRCSPMKGHSHVYWYRQLPEEGLKFMVYLQKENIIDESGMPKERFSAEFPKEGPSILRIQQVVRGDSAAYFCASSRSRETQYFGPGTRLLVL.

This clone has just one count. The chain is built from TRBV9 and TRBJ2-1, with 10 bases fitting TRBD2. Germline V gene data show CDR1 as SGDLS and CDR2 as YYNGEE. The CDR3 contains 16 residues. V dropped 3 bases and J dropped 0; count of bases not matched to a gene: 3. The CDR3 nucleotides read TGTGCCAGCAGCGAAAGGACTAGCGGCTCCTACAATGAGCAGTTCTTC. It encodes CASSERTSGSYNEQFF.

The chain recombines TRBV12-5 with TRBJ2-5, with TRBD2 identical over 7 bases. This CDR3 is 13 amino acids long. Trimming at V came to 4 bases and at J to 3 bases, leaving 2 bases not matched to a gene. The V gene's germline CDR1 is LGHNT and CDR2 FRNRAP. As DNA, the CDR3 is TGTGCTAGTGGTTCTCTAGCGGAAGAGACCCAGTACTTC. This codes for CASGSLAEETQYF.

V usage is TRBV24-1 and J usage is TRBJ1-4; 8 nucleotides agree with TRBD1. The CDR3 is 16 amino acids. V lost 9 bases, J lost 7 bases, and 15 bases stayed unmatched. Germline-derived CDR1 and CDR2 are KGHDR and SFDVKD. CDR3 in DNA: TGTGCCACCTATGGACAGGGAGGAAGGGTAAGTGAAAAACTGTTTTTT. This sequence encodes CATYGQGGRVSEKLFF.

This chain connects TRBV4-3 to TRBJ1-5; 8 positions agree with TRBD1. This CDR3 is 18 amino acids long. The germline V gene encodes CDR1 LGHNA and CDR2 YSLEER. V trimming: 0 bases; J trimming: 2 bases; junction bases outside the gene matches: 9. The CDR3 DNA reads TGCGCCAGCAGCCAAGATCCAGACGGGACAGGTGGCAATCAGCCCCAGCATTTT. It specifies CASSQDPDGTGGNQPQHF.

The rearrangement links TRBV19 to TRBJ1-5, with TRBD1 identical over 12 bases. The V and J ends lost 5 bases and 6 bases, in that order; junction bases with no gene match: 5. The CDR3 has 15 residues. Germline V gene lookup returns CDR1 LNHDA and CDR2 SQIVND (reference sequence). CDR3 amino acids: CASSGDRGLSQPQHF. The CDR3 bases are TGTGCCAGTAGTGGGGACAGGGGGCTTAGTCAGCCCCAGCATTTT.

V is TRBV11-3 and J is TRBJ1-1; tentatively, D is TRBD1 (5 bases). V was shortened by 0 bases and J by 1 base, with 9 bases between the two germline ends. Looked up from germline, CDR1 is SGHNT and CDR2 is YENEEA. This CDR3 is 15 amino acids long. Here the CDR3 reads CASSLDGAPNTEAFF. CDR3 sequence (DNA): TGTGCCAGCAGCTTAGATGGGGCCCCGAACACTGAAGCTTTCTTT. The variable domain in full, with the rest retrieved from reference TRBV11-3 and TRBJ1-1, is EAGVVQSPRYKIIEKKQPVAFWCNPISGHNTLYWYLQNLGQGPELLIRYENEEAVDDSQLPKDRFSAERLKGVDSTLKIQPAELGDSAVYLCASSLDGAPNTEAFFGQGTRLTVV.

The chain carries TRBV28 and TRBJ2-2; 8 nucleotides agree with TRBD2. V shed 7 bases, J shed 3 bases, and the junction held 4 bases outside the gene matches. The CDR3 runs to 14 residues. Germline V gives CDR1 MDHEN, CDR2 SYDVKM. The CDR3 DNA reads TGTGCCAGCACCAGAGCGGGAGACACCGGGGAGCTGTTTTTT. It specifies CASTRAGDTGELFF.

The gene calls are TRBV5-1 and TRBJ1-5, with TRBD1 identical over 10 bases. V trimming: 0 bases; J trimming: 7 bases; junction bases outside the gene matches: 1. Germline CDR1 and CDR2: SGHRS and YFSETQ. This CDR3 has 14 amino acids. CDR3 bases: TGCGCCAGCAGCTTGGGACAGGGGGCGCAGCCCCAGCATTTT. Translating gives CASSLGQGAQPQHF.

This sequence joins TRBV28 and TRBJ1-5; D is perhaps TRBD1 (6 bases). There are 15 residues in the CDR3. Trimming removed 6 bases from V and 6 bases from J, with 18 bases in between. Germline V gene sequence: CDR1 MDHEN, CDR2 SYDVKM. The CDR3 coding sequence is TGTGCCAGCAGAGGGTACCGGGGGGCGAGTCAGCCCCAGCATTTT. Its protein product is CASRGYRGASQPQHF.

The count of this clone is one. This rearrangement joins TRBV5-8 to TRBJ1-5; 9 bases are a match to TRBD1. V was clipped by 4 bases and J by 0 bases; unmatched bases: 2. Germline V lookup: CDR1 SGHTS, CDR2 YDEGEE. This CDR3 comprises 15 residues. CDR3 nucleotides: TGTGCCAGCAGCCCACAGGGGGCTAGCAATCAGCCCCAGCATTTT. As protein: CASSPQGASNQPQHF.

The chain carries TRBV5-4 and TRBJ1-1, with D unclear. V was shortened by 0 bases and J by 0 bases, with 6 bases between the two germline ends. The CDR3 has 14 amino acids. Looked up from germline, CDR1 is SGHNT and CDR2 is YYREEE (reference sequence). For the CDR3, the DNA is TGTGCCAGCAGCTTGGGAACAGTGAACACTGAAGCTTTCTTT. Translating gives CASSLGTVNTEAFF.

This clone was seen only a few times. This rearrangement joins TRBV19 to TRBJ1-1, with D possibly TRBD1 on 6 matching bases. The CDR3 extends over 15 amino acids. Germline V gene lookup returns CDR1 LNHDA and CDR2 SQIVND (reference sequence). V was clipped by 5 bases and J by 3 bases, with 16 bases between them. The CDR3 DNA sequence: TGTGCCAGTAGTCCCGGCGTCAGGGGAGACACTGAAGCTTTCTTT. This codes for CASSPGVRGDTEAFF.

Only a few counts were recorded for this clone. This rearrangement joins TRBV2 to TRBJ1-1; D might be TRBD1 (6 bases). The CDR3 totals 13 residues. CDR1 and CDR2 (germline): SNHLY, FYNNEI. Trimming removed 7 bases from V and 3 bases from J, with 12 bases in between. CDR3 protein: CASNLGGDTEAFF. The CDR3 bases are TGTGCCAGCAACCTAGGGGGTGACACTGAAGCTTTCTTT. Together with reference TRBV2 and TRBJ1-1, the CDR3 gives the full variable domain: EPEVTQTPSHQVTQMGQEVILRCVPISNHLYFYWYRQILGQKVEFLVSFYNNEISEKSEIFDDQFSVERPDGSNFTLKIRSTKLEDSAMYFCASNLGGDTEAFFGQGTRLTVV.

The chain combines TRBV25-1 with TRBJ1-6; the match to TRBD1 covers 7 bases. The germline CDR1 and CDR2 sequences are MGHDK and SYGVNS. The CDR3 length is 12 residues. V lost 4 bases to trimming and J lost 15 bases; unmatched junction nucleotides: 6. This CDR3 is CASSVYRDSLHF. CDR3 bases: TGTGCCAGCAGTGTTTACCGGGACAGCCTCCACTTT.